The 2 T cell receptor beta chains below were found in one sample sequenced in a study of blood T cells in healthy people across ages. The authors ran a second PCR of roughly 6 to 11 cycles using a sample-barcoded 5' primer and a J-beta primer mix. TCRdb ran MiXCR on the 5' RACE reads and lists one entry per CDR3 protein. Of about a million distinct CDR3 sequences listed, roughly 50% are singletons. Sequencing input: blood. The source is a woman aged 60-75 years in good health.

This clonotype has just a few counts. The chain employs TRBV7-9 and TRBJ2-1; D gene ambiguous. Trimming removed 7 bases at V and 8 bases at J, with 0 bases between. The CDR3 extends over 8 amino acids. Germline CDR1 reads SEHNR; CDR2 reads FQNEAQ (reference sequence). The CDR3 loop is CASNEQFF. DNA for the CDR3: TGTGCCAGCAATGAGCAGTTCTTC.

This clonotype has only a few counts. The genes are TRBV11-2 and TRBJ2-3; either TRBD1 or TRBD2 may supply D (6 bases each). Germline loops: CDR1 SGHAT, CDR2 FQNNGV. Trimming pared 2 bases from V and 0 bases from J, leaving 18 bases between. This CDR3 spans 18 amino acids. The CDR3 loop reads CASSLRGWRDTSTDTQYF. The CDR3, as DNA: TGTGCCAGCAGCTTACGCGGCTGGAGGGACACTAGCACAGATACGCAGTATTTT.